The entry below gives a single TCR beta chain sequence along with its context. This receptor's antigen is unknown. Per-nucleotide qualities are absent, and no much larger clonotype sits a single base away. The data belong to a study of blood T cell repertoires in COVID-19 (dated by TCRdb to 2020 to 2022). A note on the overall study: Collaborator samples came from the United States, Italy and Spain and covered acute and convalescent phases of COVID-19. The sample metadata nearly always contained a de-identified subject ID, COVID-19 status, age in years and sex. Where HLA class I and class II types were available, the types were taken from metadata supplied by the sample provider, not from assay-based typing. Subjects who had been exposed to COVID-19, were actively infected with it, or had recovered from it provided the deeply sampled blood TCRbeta repertoires that made up the dataset. The repertoires were made available in a free public database intended to serve as a resource for research on the immune response to SARS-CoV-2. The material from the prospective study consisted of cDNA or gDNA derived from T cells, B-cell-depleted T cells, or PBMCs. The samples were drawn from two sources: the first 160 participants of the ongoing ImmuneRACE study, and about 1,300 subjects contributed by 6 global collaborators. Results and caveats for the whole study, not just this receptor: How much clinical and demographic metadata was included differed by source and by participant, and the metadata was provided uncurated.

Each collaborating institution followed its own protocols to collect whole blood in K2EDTA tubes. Collaborator samples were shipped for TCRbeta analysis as frozen whole blood, isolated PBMCs, or DNA extracted from either sample type. TCRbeta CDR3 regions were amplified from genomic DNA using the immunoSEQ Assay, a bias-controlled multiplex PCR. Per the source publication's procedure: Nucleated cell counts per sample were estimated from amplification of reference gene primers within the assay. To quantify the absolute abundance of each unique TCRbeta CDR3 rearrangement, sequence reads were collapsed and filtered. Productive Simpson clonality was computed per sample as the square root of Simpson's diversity index over productive rearrangements. The source is immuneACCESS, and TCRdb retained only in-frame sequences with V and J called. Part of the clones is not carried over; for the studies checked, unresolved V genes explain less than half of this, and the remainder is unexplained. The V and J calls and clone size are taken from that table; D and trimming were inferred from the DNA. For this sample there are about 150,000 clones; roughly 87% appear just once. 3.5% to 5% of the sample comes from the top ten.

The clonotype originates from an older woman with active or convalescent COVID-19. The sequenced material came from peripheral blood.

The nucleotide sequence is TGTGCCAGCAGCCGTGACAGGTCTGGAAACACCATATATTTT. It specifies CASSRDRSGNTIYF. This receptor chain uses TRBV11-2 and TRBJ1-3; the D gene is perhaps TRBD1, on 6 matching bases. Inclusive of the bounding cysteine and phenylalanine, the CDR3 is 14 residues long. The entry retains the CDR3 DNA only, 42 bases that are in frame from base 1. CDR1 and CDR2 are drawn from the germline V gene: SGHAT, FQNNGV. Cut back by 5 bases and 1 base, the V and J ends lie 9 bases apart.